The rows below give T cell receptor beta chains drawn from one sample of a study of regulatory T cells in long-lasting Graves disease. TCRdb ran MiXCR on the multiplex PCR reads and lists one entry per CDR3 protein. The top ten clones hold roughly 21% of a sample with approximately 350,000 distinct CDR3 sequences, about 17% of them seen once. The same sample was also used in a study of T cells in Graves' hyperthyroidism and ophthalmopathy.

Material: peripheral blood mononuclear cells (PBMCs), obtained at new diagnosis, from a patient treated with antithyroid drugs. The receptors stem from a woman aged 18-35 years with Graves disease. CDR3s include the opening cysteine and the closing phenylalanine or tryptophan. The order of the fields is clone size, V gene, J gene, D gene, CDR3 DNA, CDR3 protein. The D gene is left open where the match is weak. Rows may omit the clone size; those that give it use once, few, many or a size class.

>many|TRBV2|TRBJ2-5|.
TGTGCCAGCAGCGCGGGACAGCTCCAAGAGACCCAGTACTTC
CASSAGQLQETQYF
>many|TRBV11-2|TRBJ2-4|.
TGTGCCAGCAGCTCTGGTAGAACGCTGTACTTC
CASSSGRTLYF
>few|TRBV4-1|TRBJ1-1|TRBD1
TGCGCCAGCAGCTTCAGACAGGGGAACACTGAAGCTTTCTTT
CASSFRQGNTEAFF
>.|TRBV6-5|TRBJ1-1|.
TGTGCCAGCAGTTACCGGGGGGCGAGGGCTGAAGCTTTCTTT
CASSYRGARAEAFF
>many|TRBV28|TRBJ1-1|.
TGTGCCAGCAGTTTAGGGTTGATGGACACTGAAGCTTTCTTT
CASSLGLMDTEAFF
>few|TRBV11-2|TRBJ1-5|TRBD1
TGTGCCAGCAGCCCGGACAGGGGGCGAGAGGGGGGGCCCCAGCATTTT
CASSPDRGREGGPQHF
>many|TRBV2|TRBJ1-1|.
TGTGCCAGCAGTGTGGGGGATTTCACTGAAGCTTTCTTT
CASSVGDFTEAFF
>many|TRBV18|TRBJ2-7|.
TGTGCCAGCTCACCAACGAGGAGCGAGCAGTACTTC
CASSPTRSEQYF
>few|TRBV9|TRBJ2-2|TRBD2
TGTGCCAGCAGCCCGGATAGCGGGAGAAGTACCACCGGGGAGCTGTTTTTT
CASSPDSGRSTTGELFF
>.|TRBV6-4|TRBJ1-1|.
TGTGCCAGCAGTGACACAGCTGGGGAAGCTTTCTTT
CASSDTAGEAFF
>.|TRBV10-2|TRBJ2-3|.
TGCGCCAGCAGTGACCGTGGGGGAGGTGCCACAGATACGCAGTATTTT
CASSDRGGGATDTQYF
>many|TRBV29-1|TRBJ2-2|TRBD1
TGCAGCGTTGGGCGGACAGGGGGCACCGGGGAGCTGTTTTTT
CSVGRTGGTGELFF
>many|TRBV30|TRBJ1-3|.
TGTGCCTGGATGGTTTTGCTGGGAAACACCATATATTTT
CAWMVLLGNTIYF
>many|TRBV5-1|TRBJ1-3|.
TGCGCCAGCAGCCCGGAACGGGGCGGAAACACCATATATTTT
CASSPERGGNTIYF
>many|TRBV2|TRBJ2-5|.
TGTGCCAGCATCCCTGCGGCGGAGACCCAGTACTTC
CASIPAAETQYF
>.|TRBV7-9|TRBJ1-5|.
TGTGCCAGCAGCTTGGGGGGACTAAGATATAGCAATCAGCCCCAGCATTTT
CASSLGGLRYSNQPQHF
>few|TRBV7-8|TRBJ1-5|.
TGTGCCAGCAGCCCGGGACTGCGGGTTTATAGCAATCAGCCCCAGCATTTT
CASSPGLRVYSNQPQHF
>many|TRBV7-8|TRBJ2-1|TRBD2
TGTGCCAGCAGCTCGGGACTAGTTTACAATGAGCAGTTCTTC
CASSSGLVYNEQFF
>many|TRBV28|TRBJ2-5|TRBD2
TGTGCCAGCAGAACAACTAGCGGACAAGAGACCCAGTACTTC
CASRTTSGQETQYF
>many|TRBV20-1|TRBJ2-7|TRBD2
TGCAGTGCCACTGGGGGGACTAGCGGGGCCTTCTCCTACGAGCAGTACTTC
CSATGGTSGAFSYEQYF
>many|TRBV27|TRBJ2-3|.
TGTGCCAGCAGTTACGACGGGTACACAGATACGCAGTATTTT
CASSYDGYTDTQYF
>many|TRBV10-3|TRBJ1-3|.
TGTGCCATCAGTGGCGTGTCTTCAGCCTTCTCTGGAAACACCATATATTTT
CAISGVSSAFSGNTIYF
>many|TRBV12-3/TRBV12-4|TRBJ1-1|.
TGTGCCAGCAGCCCGCCGACCTATTCGGAAGCTTTCTTT
CASSPPTYSEAFF
>.|TRBV19|TRBJ2-2|.
TGTGCCAGTAGTAACACAGGGTCTATCGGGGAGCTGTTTTTT
CASSNTGSIGELFF
>many|TRBV7-9|TRBJ2-7|.
TGTGCCAGCAGTTCCCGGGACCTTACCTTATACGAGCAGTACTTC
CASSSRDLTLYEQYF
>many|TRBV2|TRBJ2-3|.
TGTGCCACCTCGGACTGGACCGAAAGCACAGATACGCAGTATTTT
CATSDWTESTDTQYF
>many|TRBV4-1|TRBJ1-6|TRBD1
TGCGCCAGCAGCCAAGATGGACAGGGGAACTCACCCCTCCACTTT
CASSQDGQGNSPLHF
>.|TRBV12-3/TRBV12-4|TRBJ2-1|TRBD2
TGTGCCAGCAGTTTCGGTGGTCTAGCGGGGGTGCAGTTCTTC
CASSFGGLAGVQFF
>many|TRBV5-1|TRBJ2-7|TRBD1
TGCGCCAGCAGCTTGGGGTCACGGACAGGGTACGCCTACGAGCAGTACTTC
CASSLGSRTGYAYEQYF
>many|TRBV6-4|TRBJ2-3|.
TGTGCCAGCGGCGAGGGCCACACAGATACGCAGTATTTT
CASGEGHTDTQYF
>.|TRBV12-3/TRBV12-4|TRBJ2-1|.
TGTGCCAGCAGTTTTGTCGTAGCTGGATGGGAGCAGTTCTTC
CASSFVVAGWEQFF
>.|TRBV7-6|TRBJ1-6|.
TGTGCCAGCAGCTTAAGGGCACCCGGCTCCTATAATTCACCCCTCCACTTT
CASSLRAPGSYNSPLHF
>few|TRBV6-1|TRBJ2-1|.
TGTGCCAGCAGTCTGTCCCCTGCGAGTGAGCAGTTCTTC
CASSLSPASEQFF
>.|TRBV28|TRBJ1-6|.
TGTGCCAGCAGTGTAGCCTTCTTAGGATCACCCCTCCACTTT
CASSVAFLGSPLHF
>many|TRBV20-1|TRBJ2-3|.
TGCAGTGCCAAGAAGGGTTCCCCCGATACGCAGTATTTT
CSAKKGSPDTQYF
>many|TRBV11-2|TRBJ2-7|TRBD1
TGTGCCAGCAGCTCCGGGACAGGGTGGTCTGCCGAGCAGTACTTC
CASSSGTGWSAEQYF
>many|TRBV12-3/TRBV12-4|TRBJ1-3|.
TGTGCCAGCAGTTTTTGGGGTAACACCATATATTTT
CASSFWGNTIYF
>.|TRBV6-1|TRBJ2-7|.
TGTGCCAGCAGTTACCTATCCCTCGAATCCTACGAGCAGTACTTC
CASSYLSLESYEQYF
>few|TRBV5-4|TRBJ2-3|.
TGTGCCAGCAGCTTGGAATCTATCACAGATACGCAGTATTTT
CASSLESITDTQYF
>many|TRBV5-8|TRBJ2-1|.
TGTGCCAGCAGCCTGGGCGGGAATGCGGGACACTCCTACAATGAGCAGTTCTTC
CASSLGGNAGHSYNEQFF
>.|TRBV24-1|TRBJ2-5|.
TGTGCCACCAGTGATTTTACCGCGGGCGGGACCCAGTACTTC
CATSDFTAGGTQYF
>few|TRBV12-3/TRBV12-4|TRBJ2-4|.
TGTGCCAGCAGTTCCCGAGCCCTAGCCAAAAACATTCAGTACTTC
CASSSRALAKNIQYF
>many|TRBV29-1|TRBJ2-7|.
TGCAGCGTTGAAGGACATTCCAGCTCCTACGAGCAGTACTTC
CSVEGHSSSYEQYF
>many|TRBV28|TRBJ2-1|TRBD2
TGTGCCAGCAGTAGAAGCGGGACCCCTCCCAATGAGCAGTTCTTC
CASSRSGTPPNEQFF
>.|TRBV4-2|TRBJ2-5|TRBD2
TGTGCCAGCAGCCAAGATCGTGGACTAAGCGGGACGGGAGAGACCCAGTACTTC
CASSQDRGLSGTGETQYF
>many|TRBV7-9|TRBJ2-1|TRBD2
TGTGCCAGCAGCTTAATCGGGGGGGATGAGCAGTTCTTC
CASSLIGGDEQFF
>many|TRBV6-1|TRBJ2-7|.
TGTGCCAGCAGTGTGGGGGGGCCCTACGAGCAGTACTTC
CASSVGGPYEQYF
>few|TRBV12-3/TRBV12-4|TRBJ1-2|.
TGTGCCAGCAGTGGGAATGAGGGGTTGGCGGGCTACACCTTC
CASSGNEGLAGYTF